A single T cell receptor (beta chain) is shown here with its context. This specimen comes from a study of cytomegalovirus exposure and HLA in healthy donors. The germline gives CDR1 SGHNT, CDR2 YYREEE (reference sequence). The CDR3 has 18 amino acids. V was clipped by 0 bases and J by 0 bases, with 13 bases between them. Primers for the PCR totalled 60 Vbeta and 13 Jbeta. Measured with immunoSEQ multiplex PCR; TCRdb has only the in-frame clones, and not every one. The profile shows more than 150,000 clones, approximately 82% of them singletons. This clonotype originated in a woman aged 18-29 years in good health and CMV-seropositive. Sequenced material: PBMCs. The gene calls are TRBV5-4 and TRBJ2-6, with a tentative D call TRBD2 (7 bases). CDR3: CASSLGIRGASGANVLTF. CDR3 DNA sequence: TGTGCCAGCAGCTTGGGGATCCGGGGGGCCTCTGGGGCCAACGTCCTGACTTTC.